The sequence of this TCR beta chain was determined in a study of T cells expressing NK-cell markers. Study overall: Investigators obtained TCR beta repertoires from sorted CD3+CD56+NKG2C+, CD3+CD56+NKG2C- and CD3+CD56-NKG2C+ T cells.

Reanalyzing the 5' RACE reads, TCRdb keeps one entry per CDR3 protein, without DNA. The table lists some 460,000 distinct CDR3 sequences. CDR1 is DFQATT, CDR2 SNEGSKA, per germline (reference sequence). This CDR3 comprises 13 residues. The sequence was obtained from a woman between 50 and 59 years old in good health. Sequencing was carried out using blood T cells: a sorted CD56 or NKG2C T cell subset, CD4+ or CD8+ T cells, or bulk PBMC T cells (not recorded which). The chain uses TRBV20-1 and TRBJ2-1; TCRdb's D call of TRBD2 is untestable without DNA. CDR3 amino acids: CSATSGRGNEQFF.